The 2 T cell receptor beta chains reported below all come from one sample, sequenced in a study of blood T cells in healthy people across ages. The use of a sample-barcoded 5' primer and a J-beta primer mix characterized a second PCR of roughly 6 to 11 cycles. MiXCR, run by TCRdb on the 5' RACE reads, gives a single entry per CDR3 protein. The sample lists roughly 640,000 distinct CDR3 sequences; approximately 30% were seen once. Sequences were obtained from blood. The receptors stem from an elderly woman in good health.

A word on this clonotype: This may be a read error, as it is one base from a much larger clone. The J gene is TRBJ2-1, the V gene TRBV20-1; D perhaps matches TRBD1 (7 bases). Germline V CDR1 and CDR2: DFQATT, SNEGSKA (reference sequence). The CDR3 covers 13 residues. The V gene lost 6 bases and the J gene lost 10 bases, with 19 bases spanning the gap. CDR3: CSASTGGGYEQFF. As DNA, the CDR3 is TGCAGTGCGAGTACAGGAGGGGGCTACGAGCAGTTCTTC.

This clonotype was seen ten or more times. V usage is TRBV19 and J usage is TRBJ2-3; possibly TRBD1 for D (6 bases). Looked up from germline, CDR1 is LNHDA and CDR2 is SQIVND (reference sequence). V was clipped by 3 bases and J by 0 bases, with 7 bases between them. The CDR3 runs to 14 residues. CDR3 sequence (DNA): TGTGCCAGTAGTATGGGGGCCAGCACAGATACGCAGTATTTT. Residues: CASSMGASTDTQYF.